This is a list of T cell receptor beta chains from one sample in a study of blood T cells in healthy people across ages. TCRdb re-analysed the 5' RACE reads in MiXCR, keeping a single row per CDR3 protein. Of approximately 940,000 distinct CDR3 sequences in the sample, about 48% are singletons; the top ten hold roughly an eighth. Sequenced: blood. Receptor source: a man between 25 and 39 years old in good health. Both conserved end residues are part of each CDR3. A D gene is named only where the DNA matches it firmly. Clone size is given for some rows only: seen once, a few or many times, or a class if the clone is expanded.

clone_size: .; j_call: TRBJ2-3; v_call: TRBV12-3/TRBV12-4; d_call: .; cdr3_aa: CASVAADTQYF; cdr3_nt: TGTGCCAGCGTCGCCGCGGATACGCAGTATTTT
clone_size: .; j_call: TRBJ1-1; v_call: TRBV5-1; d_call: .; cdr3_aa: CASIYAPGRNTEAFF; cdr3_nt: TGCGCCAGCATATATGCCCCAGGGCGGAACACTGAAGCTTTCTTT
clone_size: .; j_call: TRBJ2-3; v_call: TRBV24-1; d_call: TRBD1; cdr3_aa: CATSDFGQGVDTQYF; cdr3_nt: TGTGCCACCAGTGATTTCGGACAGGGAGTAGATACGCAGTATTTT
clone_size: .; j_call: TRBJ2-5; v_call: TRBV20-1; d_call: .; cdr3_aa: CSAGAGSNEQYF; cdr3_nt: TGCAGTGCCGGCGCGGGATCAAATGAGCAGTACTTC
clone_size: few; j_call: TRBJ2-3; v_call: TRBV5-1; d_call: .; cdr3_aa: CASSRNPGLHSTDTQYF; cdr3_nt: TGCGCCAGCAGCAGGAATCCAGGGCTCCATAGCACAGATACGCAGTATTTT
clone_size: .; j_call: TRBJ2-3; v_call: TRBV7-2; d_call: .; cdr3_aa: CASHPRQGSGTDTQYF; cdr3_nt: TGTGCCAGCCACCCCCGCCAGGGATCCGGCACAGATACGCAGTATTTT
clone_size: .; j_call: TRBJ2-7; v_call: TRBV4-1; d_call: .; cdr3_aa: CASSPLAPEYEQYF; cdr3_nt: TGCGCCAGCAGCCCCCTCGCCCCGGAATACGAGCAGTACTTC
clone_size: .; j_call: TRBJ2-4; v_call: TRBV10-3; d_call: TRBD2; cdr3_aa: CARSLAGIAKNIQYF; cdr3_nt: TGTGCCAGGTCGCTAGCGGGAATAGCCAAAAACATTCAGTACTTC
clone_size: many; j_call: TRBJ2-3; v_call: TRBV4-2; d_call: TRBD2; cdr3_aa: CASSQGGLASDTQYF; cdr3_nt: TGTGCCAGCAGCCAAGGGGGACTAGCCAGCGATACGCAGTATTTT
clone_size: .; j_call: TRBJ2-3; v_call: TRBV2; d_call: .; cdr3_aa: CASRWGLSTDTQYF; cdr3_nt: TGTGCCAGTCGGTGGGGCCTCAGCACAGATACGCAGTATTTT
clone_size: .; j_call: TRBJ2-3; v_call: TRBV18; d_call: .; cdr3_aa: CASSPRGAKDAQYF; cdr3_nt: TGTGCCAGCTCACCAAGGGGGGCTAAGGATGCGCAGTATTTT
clone_size: .; j_call: TRBJ2-5; v_call: TRBV4-2; d_call: TRBD2; cdr3_aa: CASSQITPGTRSETQYF; cdr3_nt: TGTGCCAGCAGCCAGATAACCCCCGGGACTAGGAGCGAGACCCAGTACTTC
clone_size: .; j_call: TRBJ2-1; v_call: TRBV11-2; d_call: .; cdr3_aa: CASSLEKGNEQFF; cdr3_nt: TGTGCCAGCAGCTTGGAGAAGGGCAATGAGCAGTTCTTC
clone_size: .; j_call: TRBJ2-7; v_call: TRBV6-1; d_call: .; cdr3_aa: CASSESGVFSYNEQYF; cdr3_nt: TGTGCCAGCAGTGAATCGGGTGTATTCTCCTACAATGAGCAGTACTTC
clone_size: .; j_call: TRBJ2-7; v_call: TRBV4-1; d_call: TRBD2; cdr3_aa: CASRRGEGPYEQYF; cdr3_nt: TGCGCCAGCCGCCGGGGGGAAGGACCCTACGAGCAGTACTTC
clone_size: few; j_call: TRBJ2-1; v_call: TRBV7-2; d_call: TRBD2; cdr3_aa: CASSFALSGGAYNEQFF; cdr3_nt: TGTGCCAGCAGCTTCGCGTTAAGCGGGGGGGCCTACAATGAGCAGTTCTTC
clone_size: .; j_call: TRBJ1-5; v_call: TRBV4-1; d_call: .; cdr3_aa: CASSQVGPGTQPQHF; cdr3_nt: TGCGCCAGCAGCCAAGTAGGGCCAGGGACTCAGCCCCAGCATTTT
clone_size: .; j_call: TRBJ2-2; v_call: TRBV20-1; d_call: TRBD1; cdr3_aa: CSARDSIIGTGELFF; cdr3_nt: TGCAGTGCCCGGGACAGCATCATCGGAACCGGGGAGCTGTTTTTT
clone_size: .; j_call: TRBJ1-2; v_call: TRBV3-1; d_call: TRBD1; cdr3_aa: CASSQDLTGGIYGYTF; cdr3_nt: TGTGCCAGCAGCCAAGATCTGACAGGGGGTATTTATGGCTACACCTTC
clone_size: .; j_call: TRBJ2-4; v_call: TRBV4-1; d_call: TRBD1; cdr3_aa: CASSQVAGTGMGEQYF; cdr3_nt: TGCGCCAGCAGCCAAGTTGCTGGGACAGGGATGGGAGAGCAGTACTTC
clone_size: .; j_call: TRBJ1-4; v_call: TRBV9; d_call: .; cdr3_aa: CASSGPFGEKLFF; cdr3_nt: TGTGCCAGCAGCGGGCCCTTCGGTGAAAAACTGTTTTTT
clone_size: .; j_call: TRBJ2-1; v_call: TRBV5-6; d_call: TRBD1; cdr3_aa: CASSGGRTGEQFF; cdr3_nt: TGTGCCAGCAGCGGCGGACGGACAGGAGAGCAGTTCTTC
clone_size: .; j_call: TRBJ2-1; v_call: TRBV7-2; d_call: TRBD2; cdr3_aa: CASSLILSGGAHEQFF; cdr3_nt: TGTGCCAGCAGCTTAATTCTCAGCGGGGGGGCGCATGAGCAGTTCTTC
clone_size: .; j_call: TRBJ2-3; v_call: TRBV30; d_call: .; cdr3_aa: CAWSVLGLDTQYF; cdr3_nt: TGTGCCTGGAGTGTACTAGGGTTAGATACGCAGTATTTT
clone_size: few; j_call: TRBJ2-5; v_call: TRBV12-3/TRBV12-4; d_call: .; cdr3_aa: CASSLVQGETQYF; cdr3_nt: TGTGCCAGCAGTTTAGTCCAGGGTGAGACCCAGTACTTC
clone_size: once; j_call: TRBJ1-5; v_call: TRBV6-2/TRBV6-3; d_call: .; cdr3_aa: CASSYALVRQPQHF; cdr3_nt: TGTGCCAGCAGTTATGCCTTGGTCCGTCAGCCCCAGCATTTT
clone_size: once; j_call: TRBJ1-1; v_call: TRBV29-1; d_call: .; cdr3_aa: CSVEDAGHTEAFF; cdr3_nt: TGCAGCGTTGAAGATGCAGGACACACTGAAGCTTTCTTT
clone_size: .; j_call: TRBJ2-7; v_call: TRBV14; d_call: .; cdr3_aa: CASSLRPESSYEQYF; cdr3_nt: TGTGCCAGCAGCCTCCGGCCGGAAAGCTCCTACGAGCAGTACTTC
clone_size: .; j_call: TRBJ2-1; v_call: TRBV5-1; d_call: .; cdr3_aa: CASSPTVRADNEQFF; cdr3_nt: TGCGCCAGCAGTCCTACGGTACGGGCGGACAATGAGCAGTTCTTC
clone_size: few; j_call: TRBJ2-1; v_call: TRBV27; d_call: .; cdr3_aa: CASSFQETQFF; cdr3_nt: TGTGCCAGCAGTTTCCAAGAGACCCAGTTCTTC
clone_size: few; j_call: TRBJ2-3; v_call: TRBV3-1; d_call: .; cdr3_aa: CASRPRGARTDTQYF; cdr3_nt: TGTGCCAGCAGGCCTCGGGGGGCCCGCACAGATACGCAGTATTTT
clone_size: few; j_call: TRBJ2-7; v_call: TRBV28; d_call: .; cdr3_aa: CASTMNYEQYF; cdr3_nt: TGTGCCAGCACCATGAACTACGAGCAGTACTTC
clone_size: few; j_call: TRBJ2-7; v_call: TRBV28; d_call: .; cdr3_aa: CASIPHQTDSYEQYF; cdr3_nt: TGTGCCAGCATCCCGCACCAGACTGATTCCTACGAGCAGTACTTC
clone_size: once; j_call: TRBJ2-7; v_call: TRBV6-2/TRBV6-3; d_call: .; cdr3_aa: CASSYDLEQYF; cdr3_nt: TGTGCCAGCAGTTACGATCTCGAGCAGTACTTC
clone_size: .; j_call: TRBJ2-2; v_call: TRBV6-1; d_call: .; cdr3_aa: CASRGGAMNTGELFF; cdr3_nt: TGTGCCAGCAGAGGGGGGGCTATGAACACCGGGGAGCTGTTTTTT
clone_size: .; j_call: TRBJ2-3; v_call: TRBV20-1; d_call: .; cdr3_aa: CSASSEISYSTDTQYF; cdr3_nt: TGCAGTGCTAGTTCGGAGATTTCTTATAGCACAGATACGCAGTATTTT
clone_size: .; j_call: TRBJ2-1; v_call: TRBV28; d_call: .; cdr3_aa: CASSPTGGGRASAYNEQFF; cdr3_nt: TGTGCCAGCAGTCCCACGGGGGGCGGGCGAGCGAGCGCTTACAATGAGCAGTTCTTC
clone_size: .; j_call: TRBJ2-3; v_call: TRBV20-1; d_call: .; cdr3_aa: CSARPLRGTGSTDTQYF; cdr3_nt: TGCAGTGCTAGGCCCCTTCGGGGGACGGGTAGCACAGATACGCAGTATTTT
clone_size: few; j_call: TRBJ1-1; v_call: TRBV6-2/TRBV6-3; d_call: .; cdr3_aa: CASSPGTSGTEAFF; cdr3_nt: TGTGCCAGCAGTCCTGGGACATCGGGCACTGAAGCTTTCTTT
clone_size: .; j_call: TRBJ2-5; v_call: TRBV12-3/TRBV12-4; d_call: TRBD1; cdr3_aa: CASSLGTGKQETQYF; cdr3_nt: TGTGCCAGCAGTCTTGGGACAGGGAAGCAAGAGACCCAGTACTTC
clone_size: .; j_call: TRBJ2-1; v_call: TRBV20-1; d_call: TRBD2; cdr3_aa: CSAPTSGGAVYEQFF; cdr3_nt: TGCAGTGCCCCGACTAGCGGGGGGGCCGTGTATGAGCAGTTCTTC
clone_size: .; j_call: TRBJ1-1; v_call: TRBV6-2/TRBV6-3; d_call: TRBD1; cdr3_aa: CASRMTGRAFF; cdr3_nt: TGTGCCAGCAGGATGACAGGGAGAGCTTTCTTT